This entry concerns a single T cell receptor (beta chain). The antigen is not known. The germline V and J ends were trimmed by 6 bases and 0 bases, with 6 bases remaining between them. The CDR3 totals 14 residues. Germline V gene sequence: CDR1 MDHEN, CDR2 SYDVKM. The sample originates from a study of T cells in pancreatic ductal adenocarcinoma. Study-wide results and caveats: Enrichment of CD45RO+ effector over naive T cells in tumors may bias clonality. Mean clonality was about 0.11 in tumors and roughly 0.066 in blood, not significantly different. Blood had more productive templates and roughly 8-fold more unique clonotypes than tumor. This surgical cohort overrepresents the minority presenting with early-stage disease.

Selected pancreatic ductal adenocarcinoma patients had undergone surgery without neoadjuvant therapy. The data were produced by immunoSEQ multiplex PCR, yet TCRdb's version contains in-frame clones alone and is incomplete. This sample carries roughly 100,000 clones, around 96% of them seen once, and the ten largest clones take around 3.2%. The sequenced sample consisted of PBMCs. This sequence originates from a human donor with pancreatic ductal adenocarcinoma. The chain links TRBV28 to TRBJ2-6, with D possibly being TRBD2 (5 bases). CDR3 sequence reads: CASREGSGANVLTF. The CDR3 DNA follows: TGTGCCAGCAGAGAGGGCTCTGGGGCCAACGTCCTGACTTTC. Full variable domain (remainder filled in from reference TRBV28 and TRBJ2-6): DVKVTQSSRYLVKRTGEKVFLECVQDMDHENMFWYRQDPGLGLRLIYFSYDVKMKEKGDIPEGYSVSREKKERFSLILESASTNQTSMYLCASREGSGANVLTFGAGSRLTVL.